These 27 T cell receptor beta chains were sequenced from one sample in a study of cytomegalovirus exposure and HLA in healthy donors. Use of 60 Vbeta and 13 Jbeta primers characterized the PCR. The protocol was immunoSEQ multiplex PCR, while the TCRdb copy is restricted to in-frame clones and leaves out a portion. Found here are approximately 160,000 clones, 75% to 85% of them singletons; the top ten hold roughly 7%. The sample taken for sequencing was PBMCs. These receptors came from a male donor in good health and CMV-seropositive.

The J gene is TRBJ1-2, the V gene TRBV6-1; 7 positions agree with TRBD1. Germline V CDR1 and CDR2: MNHNS, SASEGT. Losses at the gene ends were 4 bases for V and 3 bases for J; bases not matched to a gene: 2. The CDR3 loop spans 13 amino acids. The CDR3 protein is CASSGTGDYGYTF. CDR3 coding DNA: TGTGCCAGCAGTGGAACAGGGGACTATGGCTACACCTTC.

The chain joins TRBV7-8 to TRBJ2-2; D not resolved. Germline loops: CDR1 SGHVS, CDR2 FQNEAQ. V was clipped by 4 bases and J by 4 bases, with 16 bases between them. The CDR3 runs to 16 residues. CDR3 amino acids: CASSSETSFRTGELFF. In DNA, the CDR3 is TGTGCCAGCAGCTCGGAGACTTCTTTCCGCACCGGGGAGCTGTTTTTT.

The rearrangement joins TRBV19 to TRBJ1-6; tentatively, D is TRBD1 (5 bases). Germline V lookup: CDR1 LNHDA, CDR2 SQIVND (reference sequence). Trimming removed 8 bases from V and 7 bases from J, with 15 bases in between. The CDR3 has 14 amino acids. The CDR3 here is CASGWGGRNSPLHF. DNA for the CDR3: TGTGCCAGTGGTTGGGGGGGGAGGAATTCACCCCTCCACTTT. Full variable domain (remainder filled in from reference TRBV19 and TRBJ1-6): DGGITQSPKYLFRKEGQNVTLSCEQNLNHDAMYWYRQDPGQGLRLIYYSQIVNDFQKGDIAEGYSVSREKKESFPLTVTSAQKNPTAFYLCASGWGGRNSPLHFGNGTRLTVT.

The J gene is TRBJ2-7, the V gene TRBV5-1; D uncertain. Per the germline V gene, CDR1 is SGHRS and CDR2 is YFSETQ. V lost 0 bases, J lost 3 bases, and 10 bases lay in between. The CDR3 totals 14 residues. The CDR3 sequence: CASSLGGSIYEQYF. For the CDR3, the DNA is TGCGCCAGCAGCTTGGGAGGATCAATCTACGAGCAGTACTTC.

CDR3 region: CASSIVDGGGDNEQFF. The CDR3 DNA sequence: TGTGCCAGTAGTATAGTTGACGGCGGGGGTGACAATGAGCAGTTCTTC. The rearrangement uses TRBV19 and TRBJ2-1; 7 positions agree with TRBD2. The CDR3 consists of 16 residues. Trimming took 1 base from V and 5 from J; bases not matched to a gene: 8. Germline V gives CDR1 LNHDA, CDR2 SQIVND (reference sequence).

V and J are TRBV28 and TRBJ1-4; D may be TRBD1 (6 bases). V was clipped by 7 bases and J by 3 bases, with 21 bases between them. The CDR3 runs 17 residues. CDR1 MDHEN and CDR2 SYDVKM come from the germline V gene. CDR3 sequence: CASNLRGPPTANEKLFF. CDR3 DNA: TGTGCCAGCAATCTCAGGGGCCCACCCACAGCTAATGAAAAACTGTTTTTT. The variable domain in full, completed from reference TRBV28 and TRBJ1-4, reads DVKVTQSSRYLVKRTGEKVFLECVQDMDHENMFWYRQDPGLGLRLIYFSYDVKMKEKGDIPEGYSVSREKKERFSLILESASTNQTSMYLCASNLRGPPTANEKLFFGSGTQLSVL.

The rearrangement joins TRBV9 to TRBJ1-4; TRBD1 might be the D (5 bases). This CDR3 has 15 amino acids. CDR1 and CDR2 (germline): SGDLS, YYNGEE. V lost 4 bases to trimming and J lost 8 bases, with 18 bases between them. Here the CDR3 DNA reads TGTGCCAGCAGCCCTTTAGGACATCCGCAAGAAAAACTGTTTTTT. It encodes CASSPLGHPQEKLFF.

V gene TRBV15 combines with J gene TRBJ1-2; 10 nucleotides agree with TRBD1. V shed 5 bases and J 4 bases; nucleotides not matched to a gene: 7. Germline V gene lookup returns CDR1 LNHNV and CDR2 YYDKDF (reference sequence). This CDR3 is built from 15 residues. In DNA, the CDR3 is TGTGCCACCAGCTTGGACAGGGGGGGATCCTATGGCTACACCTTC. Translated, it gives CATSLDRGGSYGYTF.

This chain connects TRBV30 to TRBJ2-7; 7 bases match TRBD1. Looked up from germline, CDR1 is GTSNPN and CDR2 is SVGIG (reference sequence). This CDR3 comprises 14 residues. The trim removed 1 base at V and 7 bases at J, leaving 10 bases unmatched. This CDR3 reads CAWSAGQSVGEQYF. The DNA of the CDR3 is TGTGCCTGGAGTGCGGGACAGTCGGTCGGTGAGCAGTACTTC.

The J gene is TRBJ1-1, the V gene TRBV5-1; TRBD1 might be the D (5 bases). This CDR3 has 16 amino acids. Trimming stripped 0 bases from V and 4 bases from J, with 16 bases between. From germline, CDR1 is SGHRS and CDR2 YFSETQ. The CDR3 nucleotides are TGCGCCAGCAGCTTGGATATCGTCAGGGCAAGCACTGAAGCTTTCTTT. Amino acids: CASSLDIVRASTEAFF.

The genes are TRBV18 and TRBJ2-1; TRBD2 matches 7 bases. CDR3 length: 15 amino acids. Trimming cost V 3 bases and J 1 base; bases outside gene matches: 3. Germline-derived CDR1 and CDR2 are KGHSH and LQKENI. CDR3 protein: CASSPQGGSYNEQFF. In DNA form, the CDR3 reads TGTGCCAGCTCACCTCAGGGAGGGTCCTACAATGAGCAGTTCTTC.

The V call is TRBV19, the J call TRBJ1-1, with 7 bases lining up with TRBD1. CDR3 length: 15 amino acids. CDR1 and CDR2 from the germline V gene are LNHDA and SQIVND (reference sequence). J gave up 0 bases and V 5 bases, and 6 bases lay outside the gene matches. The CDR3 reads CASSVQGSLNTEAFF. The CDR3 coding sequence is TGTGCCAGTAGTGTACAGGGGTCCCTGAACACTGAAGCTTTCTTT.

This clone was observed a handful of times. V is TRBV4-1 and J is TRBJ2-5; 7 nucleotides match TRBD1. Germline CDR1 and CDR2: MGHRA and YSYEKL. V was clipped by 0 bases and J by 5 bases; unmatched bases: 9. The CDR3 loop spans 16 amino acids. The CDR3 nucleotides are TGCGCCAGCAGCCAAGATGTAGGGGGCCTACGGGAGACCCAGTACTTC. Translating gives CASSQDVGGLRETQYF.

The chain combines TRBV9 with TRBJ2-5; 10 positions match TRBD2. The CDR3 spans 15 residues. Germline V gives CDR1 SGDLS, CDR2 YYNGEE. The junction had 6 bases not matched to a gene; V was cut back by 4 bases and J by 3 bases. The CDR3 DNA is TGTGCCAGCAGCCGGATAACTAGCGGGGAAGAGACCCAGTACTTC. It yields the protein CASSRITSGEETQYF.

The chain combines TRBV5-4 with TRBJ2-5; D may be TRBD1 (5 bases). The V gene lost 1 base and the J gene lost 5 bases, with 15 bases spanning the gap. This CDR3 has 15 residues. Germline loops: CDR1 SGHNT, CDR2 YYREEE (reference sequence). The CDR3 DNA reads as TGTGCCAGCAGCTTGCTAAATCAGGGCGACGAGACCCAGTACTTC. This encodes CASSLLNQGDETQYF.

This chain uses TRBV6-5 with TRBJ1-5; D is perhaps TRBD1 (6 bases). V was clipped by 4 bases and J by 5 bases, with 12 bases between them. The CDR3 consists of 14 residues. Germline V gives CDR1 MNHEY, CDR2 SVGAGI. CDR3 nucleotide sequence: TGTGCCAGCAGTTCCCTCAGGGGTGATCAGCCCCAGCATTTT. This codes for CASSSLRGDQPQHF.

The V call is TRBV29-1, the J call TRBJ2-5, with D maybe TRBD1 (6 bases). CDR1 and CDR2 from the germline V gene are SQVTM and ANQGSEA. The V end lost 4 bases, the J end lost 7 bases, and 16 bases lay between the germline ends. This CDR3 has 13 residues. CDR3 residues: CSVVRTEGGTQYF. For the CDR3, the DNA is TGCAGCGTTGTACGGACTGAAGGGGGGACCCAGTACTTC.

The rearrangement links TRBV5-6 to TRBJ2-3, with TRBD1 as a possible D gene (6 bases). CDR1 SGHDT and CDR2 YYEEEE come from the germline V gene. The CDR3 extends over 14 amino acids. V gave up 4 bases and J gave up 5 bases, with 14 bases separating them. CDR3 bases: TGTGCCAGCAGCGCCCAGGGGTTGAGAGATACGCAGTATTTT. As protein: CASSAQGLRDTQYF.

This sequence joins TRBV5-1 and TRBJ1-4, with TRBD1 identical over 10 bases. Looked up from germline, CDR1 is SGHRS and CDR2 is YFSETQ. Losses at the gene ends were 4 bases for V and 8 bases for J; bases not matched to a gene: 8. The CDR3 length is 15 residues. The CDR3 here is CASSPGTGAGEKLFF. The CDR3, as DNA: TGCGCCAGCAGCCCCGGGACAGGGGCCGGGGAAAAACTGTTTTTT.

The rearrangement links TRBV11-1 to TRBJ1-6, with D hard to call. CDR3 length equals 13 residues. Germline CDR1 reads SGHAT; CDR2 reads FQDESV (reference sequence). V was pared by 5 bases and J by 5 bases, with 7 bases between. The CDR3 region has the DNA TGTGCCAGCAGCCGGTTGGATAATTCACCCCTCCACTTT. This gives the protein CASSRLDNSPLHF. The full variable domain, rest sourced from reference TRBV11-1 and TRBJ1-6, is EAEVAQSPRYKITEKSQAVAFWCDPISGHATLYWYRQILGQGPELLVQFQDESVVDDSQLPKDRFSAERLKGVDSTLKIQPAELGDSAMYLCASSRLDNSPLHFGNGTRLTVT.

This chain joins TRBV15 and TRBJ2-7; D gene unclear. Germline CDR1 and CDR2: LNHNV and YYDKDF (reference sequence). V gave up 8 bases and J gave up 1 base, with 9 bases separating them. CDR3 length: 12 amino acids. The DNA for the CDR3 is TGTGCCACCCGTAGTCGTTCCTACGAGCAGTACTTC. Encoded protein: CATRSRSYEQYF.

V gene TRBV29-1 combines with J gene TRBJ1-2, with D perhaps matching TRBD1 (5 bases). Germline assignment: CDR1 SQVTM and CDR2 ANQGSEA. Trimming removed 1 base at V and 4 bases at J, with 13 bases between. The CDR3 has 14 amino acids. The chain's CDR3 is CSVEGGAAGYGYTF. For the CDR3, the DNA is TGCAGCGTTGAAGGCGGGGCCGCGGGCTATGGCTACACCTTC.

This sequence joins TRBV9 and TRBJ2-4, with TRBD2 matching over 12 bases. Trimming removed 5 bases from V and 7 bases from J; junction bases left unmatched: 4. Germline CDR1 SGDLS, CDR2 YYNGEE. The CDR3 is 14 residues long. The DNA for the CDR3 is TGTGCCAGCAGTCCTAGCGGGGGGGTGAACATTCAGTACTTC. Translation: CASSPSGGVNIQYF.

The V gene is TRBV30, the J gene TRBJ2-7, with 8 bases fitting TRBD1. Germline V gives CDR1 GTSNPN, CDR2 SVGIG (reference sequence). Trimming removed 1 base from V and 2 bases from J; junction bases left unmatched: 4. This CDR3 is built from 14 residues. CDR3 DNA sequence: TGTGCCTGGAGTGGGGACAGGCCGACCTACGAGCAGTACTTC. Protein product: CAWSGDRPTYEQYF.

V gene TRBV7-9 combines with J gene TRBJ2-3, with a tentative D call TRBD1 (5 bases). The CDR3 covers 14 residues. In germline, CDR1 is SEHNR, CDR2 FQNEAQ (reference sequence). The V gene lost 3 bases and the J gene lost 4 bases, with 11 bases spanning the gap. The chain's CDR3 is CASSFQGVADTQYF. The CDR3 DNA reads as TGTGCCAGCAGCTTCCAAGGGGTCGCAGATACGCAGTATTTT.

The J gene is TRBJ2-7, the V gene TRBV6-6; no clear D. CDR1 and CDR2 from the germline V gene are MNHNY and SVGAGI (reference sequence). Trimming cost V 2 bases and J 9 bases, with 14 bases left between them. The CDR3 runs to 13 residues. CDR3 region: CASSYDHRVGQYF. Written as DNA, the CDR3 is TGTGCCAGCAGTTACGATCACCGGGTTGGGCAGTACTTC.

This chain connects TRBV4-2 to TRBJ1-2; D possibly corresponds to TRBD1 (6 bases). There are 14 residues in the CDR3. Per germline, CDR1 LGHNA and CDR2 YNFKEQ. V was shortened by 4 bases and J by 2 bases, with 11 bases between the two germline ends. The CDR3 loop reads CASSPTGMNYGYTF. CDR3 in DNA: TGTGCCAGCAGCCCCACAGGGATGAACTATGGCTACACCTTC.